This T cell receptor beta chain emerged from a study of cytomegalovirus exposure and HLA in healthy donors. Germline lookup yields CDR1 LNHDA and CDR2 SQIVND (reference sequence). The ends were cut back, 1 base at V and 2 bases at J, with 9 bases in the middle. This CDR3 has 15 amino acids. Sequenced by immunoSEQ multiplex PCR; TCRdb stores in-frame clones only, minus some. The sample has 180,000 or so clones; roughly 86% are singletons. About this clone itself: Different DNA sequences within this sample yield the same CDR3.

The sequence derives from a young man in good health and CMV-seropositive. The chain uses TRBV19 and TRBJ1-5; the D is unclear. Sequencing used PBMCs. This CDR3 is CASSIGRAGNQPQHF. Here the CDR3 DNA reads TGTGCCAGTAGTATAGGTCGAGCCGGCAATCAGCCCCAGCATTTT.